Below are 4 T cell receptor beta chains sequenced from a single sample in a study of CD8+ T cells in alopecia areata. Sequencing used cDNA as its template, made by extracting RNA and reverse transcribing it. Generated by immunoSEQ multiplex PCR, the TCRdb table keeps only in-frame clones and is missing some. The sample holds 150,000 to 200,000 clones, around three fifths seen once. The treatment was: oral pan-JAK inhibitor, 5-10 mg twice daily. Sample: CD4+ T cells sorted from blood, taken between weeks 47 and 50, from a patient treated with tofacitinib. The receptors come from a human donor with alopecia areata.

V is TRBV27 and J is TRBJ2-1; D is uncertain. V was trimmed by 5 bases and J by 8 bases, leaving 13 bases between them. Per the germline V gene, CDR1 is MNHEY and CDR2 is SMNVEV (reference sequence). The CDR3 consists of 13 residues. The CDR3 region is CASSGRVGYEQFF. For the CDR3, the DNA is TGTGCCAGCAGTGGTAGGGTCGGCTATGAGCAGTTCTTC.

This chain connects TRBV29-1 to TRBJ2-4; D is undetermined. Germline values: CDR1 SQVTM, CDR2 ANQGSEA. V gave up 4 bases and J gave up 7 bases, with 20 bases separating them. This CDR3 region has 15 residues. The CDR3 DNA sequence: TGCAGCGTTGTTTCCCCGGTAGCCCAAACCAACATTCAGTACTTC. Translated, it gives CSVVSPVAQTNIQYF.

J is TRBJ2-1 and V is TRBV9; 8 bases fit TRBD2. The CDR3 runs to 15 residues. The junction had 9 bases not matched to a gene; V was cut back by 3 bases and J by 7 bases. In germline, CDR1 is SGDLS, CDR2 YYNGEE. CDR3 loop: CASSDPGGQENEQFF. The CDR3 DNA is TGTGCCAGCAGCGATCCGGGGGGGCAGGAGAATGAGCAGTTCTTC.

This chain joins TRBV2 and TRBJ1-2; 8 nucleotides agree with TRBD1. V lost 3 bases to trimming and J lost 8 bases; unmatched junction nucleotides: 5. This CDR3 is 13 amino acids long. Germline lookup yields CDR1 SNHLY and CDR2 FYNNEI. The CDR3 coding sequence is TGTGCCAGCAGTGAGGACAGGGATAACGGCTACACCTTC. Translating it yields CASSEDRDNGYTF.